This T cell receptor beta chain was documented in a study of shared clonotypes between healthy human individuals. At the level of the study: Donors consisted of a couple of women and a few men between 18 and 49.

Trimming took 2 bases from V and 4 from J, leaving 11 bases between them. The CDR3 is made up of 15 amino acids. The germline gives CDR1 SGHVS, CDR2 FNYEAQ. The assay used deep level. Per the original data handling: Without quality scores, immunoSEQ junctional reads could not be filtered like full-length reads. Clones were sequenced by immunoSEQ multiplex PCR, and TCRdb holds only the in-frame ones, with some missing. That table supplies the V and J calls and clone size; D and trimming were determined from the DNA. The sample records 450,000 to 500,000 clones, 79% being singletons. V and J are TRBV7-6 and TRBJ2-2; perhaps TRBD2 as D (7 bases). This TCR came from a woman in her forties in good health. Some clones in this sample may be carry-over from other donors' samples. The specimen sequenced was PBMCs. CDR3 DNA: TGTGCCAGCAGCTTATGGGGGGGCGGCACCGGGGAGCTGTTTTTT. This encodes CASSLWGGGTGELFF.